This T cell receptor (beta chain) appears in the sequencing data of a study of neurological immune-mediated disorders (dated by TCRdb to about 2019). For the wider study: Peripheral blood TCR-beta repertoires from patients with HTLV-I-associated myelopathy (HAM/TSP), patients with multiple sclerosis, and healthy controls were compared in the study using UMI-based sequencing. The cohort was made up of about 68 subjects, consisting of roughly 14 HAM/TSP patients, some 34 multiple sclerosis patients and around 20 healthy controls. Alongside PBMC samples, the set of 80 to 130 TCR-beta libraries contained longitudinal samples, technical triplicates, and paired CD4+ and CD8+ T-cell subsets that had been sorted. The paper's findings and limits, for the study overall: Expanded clones from different subjects shared no identical CDR3 amino acid sequences, which suggests that TCR-beta repertoires were private in all groups. The highest TCR clonal expansion was observed in HAM/TSP patients, whereas the lowest was observed in MS patients, even when compared with healthy controls.

For unsorted PBMC libraries, 2 million PBMCs were used after storage in RNAlater at -80 degrees C until RNA extraction. Peripheral blood was subjected to Ficoll-Hypaque density gradient centrifugation to isolate PBMCs, which were then cryopreserved in liquid nitrogen. cDNA was synthesized by template-switch 5'RACE using a primer with a 10-nucleotide random unique molecular identifier that tagged each TCR transcript. Over 160 million TCR-beta sequences, covering 15-18 subjects, were produced in each sequencing run. The RNeasy kit was used for extraction of total RNA. The KAPA Real-time Library Amplification kit was used to amplify TCR-beta VDJ regions with primers targeting the TCR constant region and the 5'RACE anchor. Sample indexes and Illumina adaptors were added in a first PCR, and a second PCR then increased library yield. After Ampure bead purification, the TCR product of roughly 650 bp was size-selected on a 2% E-gel SizeSelection system. Before pooling, library quality was assessed on a Bioanalyzer, concentration was determined with Qubit, and library quantification was performed with the Kapa Library Quantification kit. An Illumina HiSeq 2500 was used to sequence the libraries paired-end at 2 x 150 bp. To increase sequence diversity, roughly 24-32% phiX was spiked into each library pool. On the study's bioinformatics: The quality-filtered reads were processed with the UMI-based MiGEC pipeline, whose error correction step removed more than 80% of the raw TCR sequences. IMGT germline references were used for aligning VDJ genes, and each clonotype was defined as a unique CDR3 amino acid sequence together with its V-J genes. Clonal expansion, Shannon diversity and CDR3 relatedness (CalcPairwiseDistances, ClusterSamples) were evaluated with VDJtools, and phylogenetic trees were built with CLCbio workbench. A clone was classed as expanded if it had 8 or more unique UMIs, a cutoff based on coefficient-of-variation modelling across technical triplicates. TCRdb ran its own pipeline on the public reads, namely fastp trimming at Q25 and MiXCR clone calling, and kept in-frame beta chains. For every CDR3 protein sequence, its rows merge into one entry that carries the most common genes and DNA. These V and J calls rely on TCRdb rather than the paper's analysis. The sample table contains around 18,000 distinct CDR3 sequences; only one count was recorded for 27% of them. The ten most abundant clones make up around a third of the sample.

With respect to this clonotype: What antigen it recognizes has not been identified. Base qualities are not recorded, but no much larger clone differs from it by a single base.

The germline V gene (reference sequence) specifies DFQATT as CDR1 and SNEGSKA as CDR2. V loses 3 bases, J loses 0 bases, and the germline ends lie 12 bases apart. Including the terminal cysteine and phenylalanine, the CDR3 comprises 15 residues. Only the CDR3 portion is preserved as DNA: 45 bases, with reading frame beginning at the first base. The sequenced material came from PBMCs. The sequence came from a man over 45 with HTLV-1-associated myelopathy (HAM/TSP). Recombination joined TRBV20-1 with TRBJ2-1, with the D gene not confidently named. In nucleotides, the sequence is TGCAGTGCTAGTTTAGCAATGAGCTCCTACAATGAGCAGTTCTTC. Translated, it gives CSASLAMSSYNEQFF.